The next 2 T cell receptor beta chains were all read from a single sample in a study of T cell clonality in common variable immunodeficiency. The protocol was immunoSEQ multiplex PCR, while the TCRdb copy is restricted to in-frame clones and leaves out a portion. The table lists about 35,000 clones, no singletons, with around 2.6% in the top ten. Source material: peripheral blood mononuclear cells. These receptors were obtained from a person aged 18 to 69 in good health.

This clone was counted at least ten times. The CDR3 sequence: CASSFGRTYEQYF. The DNA read from the CDR3 is TGCGCCAGCAGCTTCGGCAGGACCTACGAG. The V call is TRBV5-1, the J call TRBJ2-7; D call uncertain. The read ends 3 residues early relative to the CDR3; the germline J gene fills the gap. This CDR3 has 13 amino acids. Germline loops: CDR1 SGHRS, CDR2 YFSETQ. Trimming removed 2 bases at V and 2 bases at J, with 8 bases between. Full variable domain (remainder filled in from reference TRBV5-1 and TRBJ2-7): KAGVTQTPRYLIKTRGQQVTLSCSPISGHRSVSWYQQTPGQGLQFLFEYFSETQRNKGNFPGRFSGRQFSNSRSEMNVSTLELGDSALYLCASSFGRTYEQYFGPGTRLTVT.

In this sample, this clone turned up many times. The missing CDR3 end, 3 residues past where the read stops, is filled in from the germline J gene. The chain is built from TRBV20-1 and TRBJ2-7; a possible D gene is TRBD2 (6 bases). There are 12 residues in the CDR3. V gave up 3 bases and J gave up 2 bases, with 8 bases separating them. Germline loops: CDR1 DFQATT, CDR2 SNEGSKA (reference sequence). The sequenced part of the CDR3 DNA is TGCAGTGCTAGGGGGGGTCCCTACGAG. Residues: CSARGGPYE. The CDR3 in its entirety is CSARGGPYEQYF.